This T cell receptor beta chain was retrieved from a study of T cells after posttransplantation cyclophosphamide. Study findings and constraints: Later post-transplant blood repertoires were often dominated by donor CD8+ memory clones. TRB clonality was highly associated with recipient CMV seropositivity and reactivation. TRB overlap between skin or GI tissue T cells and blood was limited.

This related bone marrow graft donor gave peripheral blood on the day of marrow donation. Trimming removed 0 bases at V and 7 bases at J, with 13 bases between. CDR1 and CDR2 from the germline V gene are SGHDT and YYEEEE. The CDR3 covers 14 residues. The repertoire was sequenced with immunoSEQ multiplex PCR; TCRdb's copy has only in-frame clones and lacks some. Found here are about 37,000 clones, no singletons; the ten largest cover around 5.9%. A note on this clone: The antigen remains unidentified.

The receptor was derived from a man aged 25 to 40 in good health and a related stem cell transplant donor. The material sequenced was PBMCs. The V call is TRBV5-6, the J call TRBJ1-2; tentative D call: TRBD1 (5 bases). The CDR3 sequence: CASSLDQGTGGYTF. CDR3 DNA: TGTGCCAGCAGCTTGGATCAGGGCACCGGTGGCTACACCTTC.